The clone carrying this T cell receptor (beta chain) has only one observation. Antigen specificity is unknown. This entry comes from a study of T cell clones after liver transplantation. Overall study context: In this trial, immunosuppression withdrawal was attempted within 2 years of liver transplant. Without induction therapy, subjects received standard immunosuppression until 12-24 months post-transplant. Findings and limits, study-wide: Migration into the graft, not deletion, may explain lost graft donor-reactive T cells.

V gave up 8 bases and J gave up 5 bases; unmatched junction bases: 11. This CDR3 spans 15 amino acids. Per the germline V gene, CDR1 is MNHEY and CDR2 is SVGAGI. The data were produced by immunoSEQ multiplex PCR, yet TCRdb's version contains in-frame clones alone and is incomplete. This table holds tens of thousands of clones, over 90% found once. The TCR was taken from a human patient who received a liver transplant. Some of the T cells might come from the graft donor. The sequenced sample was CD4+ T cells from blood, obtained less than 28 months after liver transplant. J is TRBJ2-2 and V is TRBV6-5; 7 bases align to TRBD1. CDR3: CASEVRQGLTGELFF. In nucleotides, the CDR3 is TGTGCCAGCGAAGTTAGACAGGGTTTGACCGGGGAGCTGTTTTTT.